Given below is one TCR beta chain in context. Its cognate antigen is unknown. A clone one base away is much larger, so this may be a read error. A second PCR of 7 to 11 cycles used a sample-barcoded 5' primer and a J-beta primer mix. Each CDR3 protein is one row after TCRdb ran MiXCR on the 5' RACE reads. The sample carries around 2 million distinct CDR3 sequences, approximately 39% recorded once. Germline CDR1 reads SGHTA; CDR2 reads FQGNSA. This CDR3 is 15 amino acids long. V gave up 0 bases and J gave up 3 bases; unmatched junction bases: 5. This specimen comes from a study of blood T cells in healthy people across ages. Study observations and caveats: Age showed a roughly linear inverse relationship with TCR beta diversity per million T cells.

The origin of this receptor is a human donor in good health. The chain recombines TRBV7-2 with TRBJ2-7; 7 bases are shared with TRBD1. The sequencing sample was made of blood. CDR3 amino acids: CASSLAGTANYEQYF. CDR3 coding DNA: TGTGCCAGCAGCTTAGCTGGGACAGCAAACTACGAGCAGTACTTC.